This TCR beta chain was obtained from a study of OX40 agonist ivuxolimab in advanced cancers. TCRdb keeps only in-frame clones here, not all; method: immunoSEQ multiplex PCR. The table has tens of thousands of clones, around 84% seen once. CDR3 length equals 14 residues. Per the germline V gene, CDR1 is MNHEY and CDR2 is SMNVEV (reference sequence). The V end lost 0 bases, the J end lost 7 bases, and 13 bases lay between the germline ends. This TCR was recovered from an adult with an advanced solid tumor such as melanoma, head and neck, liver or kidney cancer. The input for sequencing was CD4+ or CD8+ T cells sorted from blood, taken in a trial of the OX40 agonist ivuxolimab. V is TRBV27 and J is TRBJ2-7; a weak D match, TRBD1 (6 bases). CDR3 amino acids: CASSLSRTDLEQYF. The CDR3 DNA is TGTGCCAGCAGTTTATCGCGGACAGATCTAGAGCAGTACTTC.